Presented here are 28 T cell receptor beta chains from one specimen sequenced in a study of shared clonotypes between healthy human individuals. The method was immunoSEQ multiplex PCR; TCRdb's version includes in-frame clones alone and lacks a portion of them. In the table there are around 440,000 clones, approximately 80% of which are singletons. The sequenced material came from PBMCs. These receptor sequences come from a woman in her thirties or forties in good health. Some clones in this sample may be carry-over from other donors' samples.

This chain connects TRBV19 to TRBJ2-1; 11 positions match TRBD2. This CDR3 is built from 16 residues. V was pared by 6 bases and J by 8 bases, with 12 bases of the junction left unmatched. CDR1 is LNHDA and CDR2 is SQIVND in the germline V gene (reference sequence). The CDR3 loop reads CASRVSGRVAGDEQFF. The CDR3 DNA reads as TGTGCCAGTAGAGTTAGCGGGAGGGTCGCGGGGGATGAGCAGTTCTTC. Based on the CDR3 plus reference TRBV19 and TRBJ2-1, the full variable domain is DGGITQSPKYLFRKEGQNVTLSCEQNLNHDAMYWYRQDPGQGLRLIYYSQIVNDFQKGDIAEGYSVSREKKESFPLTVTSAQKNPTAFYLCASRVSGRVAGDEQFFGPGTRLTVL.

For this clone: A far larger clone lies a single base away; this is likely a read error. Other DNA sequences from this sample encode an identical CDR3 as well. V usage is TRBV6-6 and J usage is TRBJ2-2, with a tentative D call TRBD2 (5 bases). CDR3 size: 13 residues. The germline gives CDR1 MNHNY, CDR2 SVGAGI (reference sequence). CDR3 DNA: TGTGCCAGCACTACCACGAACACCGGGGAGCTGTTCTTT. Translated, it gives CASTTTNTGELFF.

This CDR3 is CASSRDRGEKLFF. In nucleotides, the CDR3 is TGTGCCAGCAGCCGAGATCGGGGTGAAAAACTGTTTTTT. This sequence joins TRBV5-6 and TRBJ1-4; D is uncertain. Germline loops: CDR1 SGHDT, CDR2 YYEEEE. CDR3 size: 13 residues. V was cut by 4 bases and J by 7 bases, with 11 bases left in between.

The genes are TRBV7-2 and TRBJ2-2; D perhaps matches TRBD2 (6 bases). The CDR3 contains 14 residues. The germline CDR1 and CDR2 sequences are SGHTA and FQGNSA. V lost 5 bases, J lost 4 bases, and 11 bases lay in between. DNA of the CDR3: TGTGCCAGCAGCCCACGGGACTCCACCGGGGAGCTGTTTTTT. It yields the protein CASSPRDSTGELFF.

The rearrangement joins TRBV28 to TRBJ1-3; TRBD1 aligns across 7 bases. The J segment lost 1 base and the V segment lost 6 bases, leaving 3 bases of the junction unmatched. CDR1 is MDHEN and CDR2 is SYDVKM in the germline V gene. The CDR3 sequence is 14 residues long. CDR3 loop: CASRPQGSGNTIYF. CDR3 coding DNA: TGTGCCAGCAGGCCACAGGGGTCTGGAAACACCATATATTTT. Full variable domain (rest looked up from reference TRBV28 and TRBJ1-3): DVKVTQSSRYLVKRTGEKVFLECVQDMDHENMFWYRQDPGLGLRLIYFSYDVKMKEKGDIPEGYSVSREKKERFSLILESASTNQTSMYLCASRPQGSGNTIYFGEGSWLTVV.

This rearrangement joins TRBV5-1 to TRBJ2-1; the match to TRBD2 covers 11 bases. The CDR3 runs 15 residues. V lost 4 bases and J lost 7; bases outside the gene matches: 7. Looked up from germline, CDR1 is SGHRS and CDR2 is YFSETQ. The CDR3 is CASSLLAGEGNEQFF. The CDR3 coding sequence is TGCGCCAGCAGCCTACTAGCGGGAGAAGGTAATGAGCAGTTCTTC.

The chain links TRBV2 to TRBJ1-5, with a tentative D call TRBD1 (5 bases). V lost 2 bases and J 2 bases, leaving 7 bases between the germline ends. This CDR3 is 14 amino acids long. The germline V gene encodes CDR1 SNHLY and CDR2 FYNNEI. In DNA form, the CDR3 reads TGTGCCAGCAGTGAATTGGGGGGCAATCAGCCCCAGCATTTT. This encodes CASSELGGNQPQHF.

The genes are TRBV15 and TRBJ2-1, with 7 bases identical to TRBD2. The CDR3 extends over 16 amino acids. Germline lookup yields CDR1 LNHNV and CDR2 YYDKDF (reference sequence). V lost 0 bases and J lost 2; bases outside the gene matches: 4. In DNA form, the CDR3 reads TGTGCCACCAGCAGAGATCTCAGCGGGGCCTACAATGAGCAGTTCTTC. Translated: CATSRDLSGAYNEQFF.

Comments on this clone: A read error is the likely source, as a far larger clone sits one nucleotide away. Other DNA variants within this sample encode the same CDR3. The J gene is TRBJ1-1, the V gene TRBV15; possible D gene TRBD1, 5 bases. The CDR3 loop spans 12 amino acids. Germline lookup yields CDR1 LNHNV and CDR2 YYDKDF (reference sequence). Written as DNA, the CDR3 is TGTGCCACCAGCCGGGGGTACACTGAAGCCTTCTTT. Its protein product is CATSRGYTEAFF.

This clone has at least ten counts. Other DNA sequences of this sample code for an identical CDR3. This chain uses TRBV19 with TRBJ2-7; 9 nucleotides line up with TRBD2. Germline CDR1 LNHDA, CDR2 SQIVND (reference sequence). With 5 bases clipped from V and 3 bases from J, the junction kept 5 bases outside the gene matches. The length of the CDR3 is 14 residues. The CDR3 spells CASSRRREGYEQYF. CDR3 nucleotide sequence: TGTGCCAGTAGTCGGAGGCGGGAGGGCTACGAGCAGTACTTC.

This chain connects TRBV2 to TRBJ2-3, with 7 bases fitting TRBD2. The germline gives CDR1 SNHLY, CDR2 FYNNEI. There are 18 residues in the CDR3. After removal of 7 bases from V and 1 base from J, the junction contained 17 bases not matched to a gene. CDR3 sequence (DNA): TGTGCCAGCAATTCGGTAATAAGCGGCCTAGCGGGCACAGATACGCAGTATTTT. This translates into CASNSVISGLAGTDTQYF.

The V call is TRBV30, the J call TRBJ2-2; no reliable D call. Germline assignment: CDR1 GTSNPN and CDR2 SVGIG (reference sequence). This CDR3 region has 13 residues. Trimming shortened V by 2 bases and J by 1 base, and 5 bases separated the two germline ends. CDR3 bases: TGTGCCTGGAGTAGGCAGAACACCGGGGAGCTGTTTTTT. Residues: CAWSRQNTGELFF.

The chain couples TRBV7-7 to TRBJ2-2; no definite D call. The CDR3 runs 12 residues. V lost 0 bases to trimming and J lost 7 bases, with 3 bases between them. CDR1 SSHAT and CDR2 FNYEAQ come from the germline V gene (reference sequence). DNA for the CDR3: TGTGCCAGCAGCTTAGCCGGCGGGGAGCTGTTTTTT. It yields the protein CASSLAGGELFF.

On this clone: One end of the junction does not line up with germline, which may come from a read error. The same CDR3 also results from other DNA sequences found in this sample. The V and J genes are TRBV7-7 and TRBJ2-2; D remains unclear. Germline CDR1 reads SSHAT; CDR2 reads FNYEAQ (reference sequence). The CDR3 loop spans 14 amino acids. CDR3 sequence (DNA): TGTGCTAGCAGCCCATCACCGAGGACCGGGGAGCTGTTTTTT. This encodes CASSPSPRTGELFF. Filled out from reference TRBV7-7 and TRBJ2-2, the complete variable domain reads GAGVSQSPRYKVTKRGQDVTLRCDPISSHATLYWYQQALGQGPEFLTYFNYEAQPDKSGLPSDRFSAERPEGSISTLTIQRTEQRDSAMYRCASSPSPRTGELFFGEGSRLTVL.

On this clone: A much larger clone lies a single base off, so this may be a read error. The same CDR3 can be traced to other DNA sequences in this sample. This chain connects TRBV30 to TRBJ2-3; D not certain. This CDR3 contains 11 residues. Germline CDR1 GTSNPN, CDR2 SVGIG (reference sequence). Trimming took 0 bases from V and 5 from J, leaving 3 bases between them. In DNA form, the CDR3 reads TGTGCCTGGAGTGTGGGAGATACGCAGTATTTT. This encodes CAWSVGDTQYF. Full variable domain (outside the CDR3, taken from reference TRBV30 and TRBJ2-3): SQTIHQWPATLVQPVGSPLSLECTVEGTSNPNLYWYRQAAGRGLQLLFYSVGIGQISSEVPQNLSASRPQDRQFILSSKKLLLSDSGFYLCAWSVGDTQYFGPGTRLTVL.

There are many counts of this clone. The same CDR3 also results from other DNA sequences found in this sample. V and J are TRBV4-2 and TRBJ2-6; TRBD1 aligns across 9 bases. The CDR3 covers 18 residues. The junction had 9 bases not matched to a gene; V was cut back by 2 bases and J by 4 bases. Germline values: CDR1 LGHNA, CDR2 YNFKEQ. The CDR3 loop is CASSQPGTGTYGANVLTF. CDR3 sequence (DNA): TGTGCCAGCAGCCAACCCGGGACAGGGACATACGGGGCCAACGTCCTGACTTTC.

This clone was observed many times. The genes are TRBV28 and TRBJ2-4; D ambiguous. Trimming left V 7 bases short and J 6 bases short, with 13 bases between. The CDR3 spans 13 residues. Germline-derived CDR1 and CDR2 are MDHEN and SYDVKM. DNA for the CDR3: TGTGCCAGCAACGGCCCGTTCGCAAACATTCAGTACTTC. This sequence encodes CASNGPFANIQYF.

This chain links TRBV6-6 with TRBJ2-2; 8 bases match TRBD1. The CDR3 contains 16 residues. Per germline, CDR1 MNHNY and CDR2 SVGAGI (reference sequence). The junction had 2 bases not matched to a gene; V was cut back by 2 bases and J by 0 bases. CDR3 sequence (DNA): TGTGCCAGCAGTTACGACAGGGGATCGAACACCGGGGAGCTGTTTTTT. Protein product: CASSYDRGSNTGELFF.

The chain employs TRBV28 and TRBJ1-4, with D uncertain. The length of the CDR3 is 14 residues. Germline lookup yields CDR1 MDHEN and CDR2 SYDVKM. With 3 bases removed from V and 0 bases from J, the gap between germline ends came to 5 bases. CDR3 sequence: CASSFTATNEKLFF. In nucleotides, the CDR3 is TGTGCCAGCAGTTTTACCGCAACTAATGAAAAACTGTTTTTT.

V gene TRBV15 combines with J gene TRBJ2-5; perhaps TRBD1 as D (5 bases). Germline V lookup: CDR1 LNHNV, CDR2 YYDKDF (reference sequence). Trimming stripped 5 bases from V and 2 bases from J, with 12 bases between. The CDR3 is made up of 14 amino acids. CDR3 in amino acids: CATSARAEQETQYF. The CDR3 DNA reads as TGTGCCACCAGCGCCAGGGCAGAACAAGAGACCCAGTACTTC.

The rearrangement uses TRBV28 and TRBJ2-7; D remains unclear. With 4 bases removed from V and 3 bases from J, the gap between germline ends came to 7 bases. The CDR3 loop spans 12 amino acids. From germline, CDR1 is MDHEN and CDR2 SYDVKM. The CDR3 DNA reads TGTGCCAGCAGTTCAGTCCTCTACGAGCAGTACTTC. Translated, it gives CASSSVLYEQYF.

This clone occurred a few times. V and J are TRBV7-2 and TRBJ1-6; 7 bases are shared with TRBD1. From germline, CDR1 is SGHTA and CDR2 FQGNSA. The CDR3 covers 14 residues. V gave up 2 bases and J gave up 6 bases; unmatched junction bases: 1. This CDR3 reads CASSLNRGNSPLHF. The CDR3 nucleotides are TGTGCCAGCAGCTTAAACAGGGGTAATTCACCCCTCCACTTT.

The chain is built from TRBV6-4 and TRBJ2-3; D is perhaps TRBD2 (6 bases). The CDR3 is 16 amino acids. Germline V gene data show CDR1 as MRHNA and CDR2 as SNTAGT. Trimming shortened V by 0 bases and J by 1 base, and 11 bases separated the two germline ends. This chain's CDR3 is CASSDSGGGGTDTQYF. CDR3 bases: TGTGCCAGCAGTGACTCGGGCGGCGGGGGCACAGATACGCAGTATTTT.

The chain employs TRBV4-1 and TRBJ2-4; unclear D gene. The germline V gene has CDR1 MGHRA and CDR2 YSYEKL. The CDR3 loop spans 15 amino acids. V was trimmed by 0 bases and J by 3 bases, leaving 9 bases between them. The CDR3 reads CASSQDRSGKNIQYF. In DNA, the CDR3 is TGCGCCAGCAGCCAAGATAGATCAGGCAAAAACATTCAGTACTTC.

V and J are TRBV2 and TRBJ2-3; D gene uncertain. This CDR3 is 13 amino acids long. The V and J ends lost 0 bases and 6 bases respectively, with 7 bases between them. Germline CDR1 and CDR2: SNHLY and FYNNEI. CDR3 in amino acids: CASSEAEWDTQYF. Here the CDR3 DNA reads TGTGCCAGCAGTGAAGCGGAATGGGATACGCAGTATTTT. Using reference TRBV2 and TRBJ2-3 for the parts outside the CDR3, the full variable domain is EPEVTQTPSHQVTQMGQEVILRCVPISNHLYFYWYRQILGQKVEFLVSFYNNEISEKSEIFDDQFSVERPDGSNFTLKIRSTKLEDSAMYFCASSEAEWDTQYFGPGTRLTVL.

This clone turned up a few times. A read error likely explains this, since a far larger clone differs by one base. Other DNA variants within this sample encode the same CDR3. The chain uses TRBV29-1 and TRBJ1-1; D not resolved. The germline CDR1 and CDR2 sequences are SQVTM and ANQGSEA. The CDR3 runs to 11 residues. The CDR3 is CSVARGTEAFF. The CDR3 bases are TGCAGCGTTGCCCGAGGCACTGAGGCTTTCTTT. Supplemented by reference TRBV29-1 and TRBJ1-1, the full variable domain reads SAVISQKPSRDICQRGTSLTIQCQVDSQVTMMFWYRQQPGQSLTLIATANQGSEATYESGFVIDKFPISRPNLTFSTLTVSNMSPEDSSIYLCSVARGTEAFFGQGTRLTVV.

The CDR3 bases are TGTGCCAGCTCACCCGAGGCGGGGGGCCCTGGAAACACCATATATTTT. Translating gives CASSPEAGGPGNTIYF. V usage is TRBV18 and J usage is TRBJ1-3, with TRBD1 as a possible D gene (6 bases). The germline gives CDR1 KGHSH, CDR2 LQKENI. CDR3 length: 16 amino acids. V was cut by 3 bases and J by 2 bases, with 14 bases left in between.

The CDR3 reads CASSQDRGNYGGYGYTF. In DNA, the CDR3 is TGTGCCAGCAGCCAGGACAGGGGTAATTATGGGGGCTATGGCTACACCTTC. This sequence joins TRBV4-2 and TRBJ1-2; TRBD1 matches at 9 bases. The length of the CDR3 is 17 residues. Trimming took 3 bases from V and 4 from J; bases not matched to a gene: 12. CDR1 LGHNA and CDR2 YNFKEQ come from the germline V gene.